This section outlines one T cell receptor (beta chain) sequence together with its context. This entry belongs to a study of blood T cell repertoires in COVID-19. Germline loops: CDR1 SQVTM, CDR2 ANQGSEA. V dropped 2 bases and J dropped 1 base, with 8 bases sitting between them. This CDR3 contains 13 residues. Under the authors' procedure: Reference gene primer amplification in the assay estimated nucleated cell counts. TCRdb keeps only in-frame clones here, not all; method: immunoSEQ multiplex PCR. V and J calls and clone size are given by that table; D and trimming were obtained from the DNA. This sample carries about 160,000 clones, roughly 93% of them seen once, and the ten largest clones take roughly 2.3%.

Sequenced material: peripheral blood. The receptor was derived from a man younger than 35 with acute or convalescent COVID-19. V is TRBV29-1 and J is TRBJ1-2; D is possibly TRBD1 (5 bases). The DNA for the CDR3 is TGCAGCGTTGAACAGGGAAATAACTATGGCTACACCTTC. Its translation: CSVEQGNNYGYTF.